This T cell receptor (beta chain) came from a study of T cells in localized non-small cell lung cancer. Study results and limitations: The study sequenced only one region of the tumor. As a result, intratumor heterogeneity could not be excluded and remains possible.

About this clone itself: Its antigen remains unknown.

TCRdb's copy holds only in-frame clones and misses some; the assay was immunoSEQ multiplex PCR. Among some 6,700 clones listed, 14% to 15% were seen once. The CDR3 extends over 14 amino acids. V trimming: 3 bases; J trimming: 1 base; junction bases outside the gene matches: 2. The germline V gene encodes CDR1 SGHNT and CDR2 YENEEA. Adjacent lung was taken at least 2 cm from the tumor margin, free of atypia. Sequenced material: normal lung tissue next to the tumor, taken before any cancer treatment. This receptor was identified in a male donor aged 60 or over with stage II squamous cell lung carcinoma. V is TRBV11-3 and J is TRBJ1-1; 7 nucleotides align to TRBD1. The CDR3, as DNA: TGTGCCAGCAGCTTGACAGGGCCGAACACTGAAGCTTTCTTT. This gives the protein CASSLTGPNTEAFF.